This TCR beta chain was captured in a study of PD-1 blockade in classical Hodgkin lymphoma. Notes on the study in general: Complete responders matched newly diagnosed patients in baseline diversity.

TCRdb's copy holds only in-frame clones and misses some; the assay was immunoSEQ multiplex PCR. The sample has 20,000 to 25,000 clones, approximately 80% seen once. Time point reported: cycle 4 day 1 (C4D1), after 5 to 7 weeks of nivolumab. Patients all relapsed after autologous stem cell transplantation, and there was variation in brentuximab vedotin exposure. For this clone: Its antigen is unidentified.

The specimen comprised peripheral blood mononuclear cells (PBMCs), sampled before the fourth cycle of nivolumab. The TCR was taken from a human donor with classical Hodgkin lymphoma.

The CDR3 reads CASSSPRDHVDIQYF. The CDR3 nucleotides are TGTGCCAGCTCCTCTCCCCGAGACCACGTAGACATTCAGTACTTC. This chain uses TRBV7-9 with TRBJ2-4; D is unresolved. CDR1 and CDR2 from the germline V gene are SEHNR and FQNEAQ (reference sequence). This CDR3 has 15 residues. The V and J ends lost 8 bases and 8 bases respectively, with 22 bases between them.